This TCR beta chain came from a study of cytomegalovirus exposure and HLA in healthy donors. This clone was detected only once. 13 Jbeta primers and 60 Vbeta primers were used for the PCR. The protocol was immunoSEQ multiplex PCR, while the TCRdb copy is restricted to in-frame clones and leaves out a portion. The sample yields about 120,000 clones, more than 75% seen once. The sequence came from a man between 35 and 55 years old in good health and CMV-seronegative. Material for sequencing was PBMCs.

The CDR3 DNA reads as TGCAGCGTTGAGGGGCGGCAGTACGAGCAGTACTTC. It translates to CSVEGRQYEQYF. The chain recombines TRBV29-1 with TRBJ2-7; D possibly corresponds to TRBD1 (5 bases). Germline assignment: CDR1 SQVTM and CDR2 ANQGSEA. Trimming stripped 3 bases from V and 4 bases from J, with 10 bases between. The CDR3 contains 12 residues.